The rows below give T cell receptor beta chains drawn from one sample of a study of beta chain features in type 1 diabetes. Profiled with immunoSEQ multiplex PCR; TCRdb holds only in-frame clones, not every one. The sample lists 120,000 to 150,000 clones, less than 15% occurring once. Sequenced material: central memory CD4+ T cells from blood. These receptors all come from a man younger than 35 with type 1 diabetes. The CDR3 runs from the conserved cysteine through the conserved F or W.

V gene | CDR3 protein
TRBV30 | CAWSQPTGADEQFF
TRBV2 | CASKRGRETQYF
TRBV7-2 | CASSLTSRSTGELFF
TRBV6-4 | CASSVYYEDTQYF
TRBV5-4 | CASSLVEDTEAFF
TRBV30 | CAWRVLGTEAFF
TRBV5-1 | CASSSGETMTDTQYF
TRBV7-6 | CASSPGSGANNEQFF
TRBV5-1 | CASSLVGTGELFF
TRBV6-1 | CASRRGFQETQYF
TRBV7-2 | CASSSDRLASFF
TRBV30 | CAWSGAPQAKNIQYF
TRBV7-3 | CASSLSSASTGELFF
TRBV5-1 | CASSLVETQYF
TRBV7-2 | CASSLGLVSDTQYF
TRBV5-1 | CASSLGFGVGPNNEQFF
TRBV7-8 | CASSLGQGSNQPQHF
TRBV28 | CASSLDSGGDEKLFF
TRBV6-5 | CASSVSGTGSYEQYF
TRBV11-3 | CASSLRGATEAFF
TRBV7-8 | CASSPRTGRELFF
TRBV6-5 | CAIAPFRDSPLHF
TRBV7-6 | CASSLVGNEQFF
TRBV7-9 | CASSLVATGSTEAFF
TRBV30 | CAWSLGGMNTEAFF
TRBV30 | CAWNPTGAQQPQHF
TRBV18 | CASSQGNYEQYF
TRBV10-3 | CAINRDRDYGYTF
TRBV6-5 | CASSYLAGETYEQYF